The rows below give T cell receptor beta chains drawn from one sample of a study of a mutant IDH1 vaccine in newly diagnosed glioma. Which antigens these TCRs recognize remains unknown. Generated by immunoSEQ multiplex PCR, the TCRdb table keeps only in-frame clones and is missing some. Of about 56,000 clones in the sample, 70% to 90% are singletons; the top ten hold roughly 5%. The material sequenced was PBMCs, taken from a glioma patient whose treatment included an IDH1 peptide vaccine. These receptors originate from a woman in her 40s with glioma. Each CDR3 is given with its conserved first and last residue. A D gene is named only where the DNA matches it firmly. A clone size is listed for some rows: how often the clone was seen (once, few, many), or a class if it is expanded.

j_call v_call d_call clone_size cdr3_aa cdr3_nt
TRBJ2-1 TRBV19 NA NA CASSMGEGDSQFF TGTGCCAGTAGTATGGGCGAGGGAGACTCGCAGTTCTTC
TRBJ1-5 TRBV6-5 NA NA CASTPRASNQPQHF TGTGCCAGCACTCCGCGGGCGAGCAATCAGCCCCAGCATTTT
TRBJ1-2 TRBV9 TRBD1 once CASSAGTGDGYTF TGTGCCAGCAGCGCGGGGACAGGAGATGGCTACACCTTC
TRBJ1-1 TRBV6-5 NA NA CASSYVTGTRNTEAFF TGTGCCAGCAGTTACGTCACCGGGACGCGGAACACTGAAGCTTTCTTT
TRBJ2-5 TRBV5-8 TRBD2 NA CASRYLAGAREAQYF TGTGCCAGCAGATACCTAGCGGGCGCTAGAGAAGCCCAGTACTTC
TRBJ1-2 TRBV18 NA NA CASSRVRYGYTF TGTGCCAGCTCACGGGTACGCTATGGCTACACCTTC
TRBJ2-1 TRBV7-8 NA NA CASRNRVSSYNEQFF TGTGCCAGCAGGAATAGAGTCAGCTCCTACAATGAGCAGTTCTTC
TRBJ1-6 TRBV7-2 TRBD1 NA CASSLALSGTGTSPLHF TGTGCCAGCAGCTTAGCCCTCTCCGGGACAGGGACTTCACCCCTCCACTTT
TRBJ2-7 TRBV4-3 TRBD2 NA CASSQDWREGEQYF TGCGCCAGCAGCCAAGACTGGCGGGAGGGGGAGCAGTACTTC
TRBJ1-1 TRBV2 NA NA CASRAIESGTEAFF TGTGCCAGCAGGGCCATTGAGAGTGGCACTGAAGCTTTCTTT
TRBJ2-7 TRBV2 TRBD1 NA CASSEQGATYEQYF TGTGCCAGCAGTGAACAGGGGGCTACCTACGAGCAGTACTTC
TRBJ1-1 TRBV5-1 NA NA CASSYQGATEAFF TGCGCCAGCAGCTATCAGGGTGCTACTGAAGCTTTCTTT
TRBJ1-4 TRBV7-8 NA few CASRVGTHDEKLFF TGTGCCAGCAGGGTAGGGACGCATGATGAAAAACTGTTTTTT
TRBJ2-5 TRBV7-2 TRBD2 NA CASSLGLAGKTQYF TGTGCCAGCAGCTTAGGTCTAGCGGGGAAGACCCAGTACTTC
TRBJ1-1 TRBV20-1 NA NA CSDRGKAFF TGCAGCGACCGTGGAAAAGCTTTCTTT
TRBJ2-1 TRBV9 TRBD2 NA CASSSGTSGSAGRNEQFF TGTGCCAGCAGCTCAGGGACTAGCGGGAGCGCGGGGAGAAATGAGCAGTTCTTC
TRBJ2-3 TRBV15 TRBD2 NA CATSRALAGSTDTQYF TGTGCCACCAGCAGAGCCCTAGCGGGATCCACAGATACGCAGTATTTT
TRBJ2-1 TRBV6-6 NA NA CASSPSRLLYNEQFF TGTGCCAGCAGTCCCTCCCGACTGCTCTACAATGAGCAGTTCTTC
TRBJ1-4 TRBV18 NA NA CASSPIQEFNEKLFF TGTGCCAGCTCACCAATACAGGAGTTTAATGAAAAACTGTTTTTT
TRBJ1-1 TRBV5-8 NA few CASSPLGFMNTEAFF TGTGCCAGCAGCCCCCTGGGCTTCATGAACACTGAAGCTTTCTTT
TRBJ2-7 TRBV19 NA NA CASSMGGVWSYEQYF TGTGCCAGTAGTATGGGTGGAGTTTGGAGCTACGAGCAGTACTTC